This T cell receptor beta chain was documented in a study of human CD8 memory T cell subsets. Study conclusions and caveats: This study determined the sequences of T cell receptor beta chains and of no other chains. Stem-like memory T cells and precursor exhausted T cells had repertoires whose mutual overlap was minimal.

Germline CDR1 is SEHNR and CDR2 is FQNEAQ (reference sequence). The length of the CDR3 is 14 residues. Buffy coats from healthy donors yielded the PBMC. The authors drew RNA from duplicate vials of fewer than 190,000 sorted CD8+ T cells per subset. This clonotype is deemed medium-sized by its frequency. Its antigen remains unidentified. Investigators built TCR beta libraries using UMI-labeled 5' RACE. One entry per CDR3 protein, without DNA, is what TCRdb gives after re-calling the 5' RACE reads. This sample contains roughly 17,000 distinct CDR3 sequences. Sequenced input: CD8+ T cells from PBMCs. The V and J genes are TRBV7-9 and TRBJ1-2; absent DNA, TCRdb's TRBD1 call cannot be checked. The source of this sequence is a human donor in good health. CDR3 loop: CASSSDREAYGYTF.